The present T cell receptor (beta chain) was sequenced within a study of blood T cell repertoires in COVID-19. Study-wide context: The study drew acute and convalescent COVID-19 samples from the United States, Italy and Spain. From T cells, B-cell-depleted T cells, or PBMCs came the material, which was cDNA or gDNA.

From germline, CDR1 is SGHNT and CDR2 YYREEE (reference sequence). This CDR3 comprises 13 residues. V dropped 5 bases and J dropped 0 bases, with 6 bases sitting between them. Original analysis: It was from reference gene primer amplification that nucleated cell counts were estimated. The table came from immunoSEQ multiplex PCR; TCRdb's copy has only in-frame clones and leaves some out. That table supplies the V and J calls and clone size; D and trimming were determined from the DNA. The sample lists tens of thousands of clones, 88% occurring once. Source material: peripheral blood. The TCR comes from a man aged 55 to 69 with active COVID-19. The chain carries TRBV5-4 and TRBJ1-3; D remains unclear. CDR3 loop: CASSLFSGNTIYF. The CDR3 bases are TGTGCCAGCAGTCTCTTCTCTGGAAACACCATATATTTT.